These T cell receptor beta chains were read from a single sample in a study of CD8+CD57+ T cells in acquired aplastic anemia. A single record per CDR3 protein comes from TCRdb applying MiXCR to the reads. The data hold tens of thousands of distinct CDR3 sequences, with 65% to 70% observed a single time. Sequencing was performed on sorted CD4+, CD8+, or CD8+CD57+ T cells (not recorded which) from PBMCs. The source of these receptors is a human donor in good health, serving as a control. Both conserved end residues are part of each CDR3. A D gene is named only where the DNA matches it firmly. Only some rows state a clone size, as once, few, many or a class for expanded clones.

cdr3_aa cdr3_nt j_call clone_size d_call v_call
CASSQEIGGGAYNEQFF TGTGCCAGCAGCCAAGAGATTGGCGGGGGGGCCTACAATGAGCAGTTCTTC TRBJ2-1 NA TRBD2 TRBV4-2
CASSLAQGSNYGQYF TGTGCCAGCAGCTTAGCTCAGGGGAGTAACTACGGGCAGTACTTC TRBJ2-7 NA NA TRBV7-9
CATSRGQGLSEQYF TGTGCCACCAGCCGTGGACAGGGTCTCTCCGAGCAGTACTTC TRBJ2-7 few TRBD1 TRBV15
CAISDGGNNQPQHF TGTGCCATCAGTGACGGGGGCAACAATCAGCCCCAGCATTTT TRBJ1-5 NA NA TRBV10-3
CASSLAGGTVGSPLHF TGCGCCAGCAGCTTGGCCGGTGGGACTGTGGGCTCACCCCTCCACTTT TRBJ1-6 NA NA TRBV5-1
CASSQALYEQYF TGTGCCAGCAGCCAGGCCCTCTACGAGCAGTACTTC TRBJ2-7 NA NA TRBV4-2
CASSRDRTYEQYF TGTGCCAGTAGCCGGGACAGGACCTACGAGCAGTACTTC TRBJ2-7 NA TRBD1 TRBV19
CASSEPYRNGAFF TGCGCCAGCAGTGAGCCATACAGAAATGGGGCTTTCTTT TRBJ1-1 once NA TRBV10-2
CASSLDQFYEQYF TGTGCCAGCAGCTTGGATCAGTTCTACGAGCAGTACTTC TRBJ2-7 NA NA TRBV7-9
CASSVGAYNEKLFF TGTGCCAGCAGCGTGGGAGCCTATAATGAAAAACTGTTTTTT TRBJ1-4 NA NA TRBV2
CASSQERTGGGYGQYF TGCGCCAGCAGCCAAGAACGAACAGGGGGCGGCTACGGGCAGTACTTC TRBJ2-7 NA TRBD1 TRBV4-3
CASSTGTVPWNEQFF TGTGCCAGTAGTACCGGGACAGTGCCCTGGAATGAGCAGTTCTTC TRBJ2-1 medium-sized TRBD1 TRBV19
CAISLSGAQETQYF TGTGCCATCAGTCTTTCAGGGGCCCAAGAGACCCAGTACTTC TRBJ2-5 once NA TRBV10-3
CASSGAQGGYGNQPQHF TGTGCCAGCAGTGGAGCTCAGGGAGGATATGGCAATCAGCCCCAGCATTTT TRBJ1-5 once NA TRBV2
CASSWTGGIYEQYF TGTGCCAGTAGCTGGACAGGGGGGATCTACGAGCAGTACTTC TRBJ2-7 NA TRBD1 TRBV19
CATSDLPRTSGNTIYF TGTGCCACCAGTGATTTGCCCCGCACCTCTGGAAACACCATATATTTT TRBJ1-3 NA NA TRBV24-1
CASSLADRGRVLGEKLFF TGCGCCAGCAGCTTGGCCGACAGGGGACGGGTACTTGGGGAAAAACTGTTTTTT TRBJ1-4 many TRBD1 TRBV5-1
CASSLVAGGRETQYF TGTGCCAGCAGCTTAGTCGCGGGGGGGCGGGAGACCCAGTACTTC TRBJ2-5 NA TRBD2 TRBV7-6
CASSYSGREQFF TGTGCCAGCAGTTACTCGGGAAGGGAGCAGTTCTTC TRBJ2-1 many NA TRBV6-5
CASNPSGVVTDTQYF TGTGCCAGCAACCCCAGCGGGGTGGTCACAGATACGCAGTATTTT TRBJ2-3 NA TRBD2 TRBV11-1
CSVEEWADAYEQYF TGCAGCGTTGAAGAGTGGGCGGACGCATACGAGCAGTACTTC TRBJ2-7 NA NA TRBV29-1
CSAPVPQGIGTGELFF TGCAGTGCCCCCGTTCCTCAGGGGATTGGGACCGGGGAGCTGTTTTTT TRBJ2-2 many NA TRBV20-1
CASSQEQGAETQYF TGTGCCAGCAGCCAAGAACAGGGGGCCGAGACCCAGTACTTC TRBJ2-5 once TRBD1 TRBV4-2
CASRELDRGLHYGYTF TGCGCCAGCAGAGAACTCGACAGGGGGCTTCACTATGGCTACACCTTC TRBJ1-2 once TRBD1 TRBV10-1
CASSGFGGAAETQYF TGTGCCAGCAGTGGATTCGGCGGGGCAGCCGAGACCCAGTACTTC TRBJ2-5 medium-sized NA TRBV2
CASSIGTLGDTQYF TGTGCCAGTAGTATAGGGACGCTAGGGGATACGCAGTATTTT TRBJ2-3 NA NA TRBV19
CASKRGQGIEETQYF TGTGCCAGCAAGCGGGGACAGGGAATAGAGGAGACCCAGTACTTC TRBJ2-5 NA TRBD1 TRBV2
CATSAWGTGSFYEQYF TGTGCCACCAGTGCCTGGGGGACAGGGAGCTTTTACGAGCAGTACTTC TRBJ2-7 few TRBD1 TRBV24-1
CATSTGRPNEQYF TGTGCCACCTCCACAGGGAGGCCGAACGAGCAGTACTTC TRBJ2-7 NA NA TRBV2
CASSLDWGTELFF TGTGCCAGCAGCTTAGATTGGGGGACGGAGCTGTTTTTT TRBJ2-2 many NA TRBV7-9
CASSQDSLNQPQHF TGTGCCAGCAGCCAAGACAGTCTAAATCAGCCCCAGCATTTT TRBJ1-5 many NA TRBV3-1
CASSSLFHTGELFF TGTGCCAGCAGTTCCCTATTCCACACCGGGGAGCTGTTTTTT TRBJ2-2 many NA TRBV27
CASSTGLAARETQYF TGTGCCAGTAGTACGGGACTAGCGGCTCGGGAGACCCAGTACTTC TRBJ2-5 NA TRBD2 TRBV19
CASSPSDGDQPQHF TGTGCCAGCAGCCCCTCAGACGGTGATCAGCCCCAGCATTTT TRBJ1-5 NA NA TRBV6-1
CASSEGRPENSPLHF TGTGCCAGCAGTGAGGGACGCCCGGAGAATTCACCCCTCCACTTT TRBJ1-6 NA NA TRBV25-1
CISGDIYGYTF TGCATATCCGGGGACATTTATGGCTACACCTTC TRBJ1-2 NA NA TRBV29-1
CASSQEVQFTEAFF TGTGCCAGCAGCCAAGAAGTCCAGTTCACTGAAGCTTTCTTT TRBJ1-1 NA NA TRBV4-2
CAISDLTYSWPEQYF TGTGCCATCAGTGATTTAACATACTCCTGGCCAGAGCAGTACTTC TRBJ2-7 NA NA TRBV10-3
CASSAARASLYGYTF TGTGCCAGCAGCGCCGCCAGGGCGAGCCTCTATGGCTACACCTTC TRBJ1-2 NA NA TRBV7-3
CATSREREAGVYGYTF TGTGCCACCAGCAGAGAAAGGGAGGCAGGGGTCTATGGCTACACCTTC TRBJ1-2 NA NA TRBV15
CASSSWTGGDYEQYF TGTGCCAGCAGCTCCTGGACAGGGGGAGACTACGAGCAGTACTTC TRBJ2-7 NA TRBD1 TRBV25-1
CASSDGQGYNSPLHF TGTGCCAGCAGTGACGGACAGGGCTATAATTCACCCCTCCACTTT TRBJ1-6 NA TRBD1 TRBV2
CASSQDVWAEQFF TGCGCCAGCAGCCAAGATGTGTGGGCGGAGCAGTTCTTC TRBJ2-1 NA NA TRBV4-1
CASRESGGAGELFF TGTGCCAGTAGGGAGTCTGGGGGCGCCGGGGAGCTGTTTTTT TRBJ2-2 once NA TRBV19
CAIRSTDTQYF TGTGCCATCAGGAGCACAGATACGCAGTATTTT TRBJ2-3 NA NA TRBV10-3
CASSPQAGGYGYTF TGCGCCAGCAGCCCACAAGCGGGGGGGTATGGCTACACCTTC TRBJ1-2 NA NA TRBV4-3
CSVEDGTSGGLTDTQYF TGCAGCGTTGAAGACGGAACTAGCGGGGGGCTCACAGATACGCAGTATTTT TRBJ2-3 NA TRBD2 TRBV29-1
CSARGGDGHSGNTIYF TGCAGTGCTAGAGGCGGGGACGGCCACTCTGGAAACACCATATATTTT TRBJ1-3 NA NA TRBV20-1
CASSQGWTGGNEQFF TGTGCCAGCAGCCAAGGATGGACAGGGGGCAATGAGCAGTTCTTC TRBJ2-1 many TRBD1 TRBV3-1
CAIKLARVLHEQFF TGTGCCATCAAACTAGCGCGGGTTCTACATGAGCAGTTCTTC TRBJ2-1 NA TRBD2 TRBV2